The rows below give T cell receptor beta chains drawn from one sample of a study of beta chain features in type 1 diabetes. This table comes from immunoSEQ multiplex PCR, and its TCRdb copy is limited to in-frame clones, with some not included. This table has 400,000 to 500,000 clones, roughly 13% appearing once. The sample taken for sequencing was naive CD4+ T cells from blood. These receptor sequences come from a man aged 30 to 39 in good health. CDR3s include the opening cysteine and the closing phenylalanine or tryptophan. The D gene is left open where the match is weak. Size is stated for part of the rows, as once, few or many counts, or as a class when the clone is expanded.

v_call	d_call	clone_size	j_call	cdr3_aa	cdr3_nt
TRBV15	-	-	TRBJ2-5	CATSRRAETQYF	TGTGCCACCAGCAGGAGAGCAGAGACCCAGTACTTC
TRBV7-9	-	-	TRBJ1-1	CASSLEIANTEAFF	TGTGCCAGCAGCTTAGAGATAGCGAACACTGAAGCTTTCTTT
TRBV9	TRBD1	few	TRBJ1-2	CASSNPRQGTRSYTF	TGTGCCAGCAGCAACCCCCGACAGGGGACTAGAAGCTACACCTTC
TRBV7-9	TRBD1	few	TRBJ1-2	CASSLRDRSFYGYTF	TGTGCCAGCAGCCTCCGGGACAGGTCTTTTTATGGCTACACCTTC
TRBV29-1	TRBD1	few	TRBJ1-4	CSVRTGSEKLFF	TGCAGCGTTAGGACAGGGAGTGAAAAACTGTTTTTT
TRBV14	TRBD1	-	TRBJ1-1	CASSQPGQYTEAFF	TGTGCCAGCAGCCAACCGGGACAGTACACTGAAGCTTTCTTT
TRBV7-2	-	-	TRBJ2-3	CASSLSGQLSTDTQYF	TGTGCCAGCAGCTTATCTGGACAATTAAGCACAGATACGCAGTATTTT
TRBV7-9	TRBD1	-	TRBJ1-2	CASSSGGGYTF	TGTGCCAGCAGCTCAGGGGGTGGCTACACCTTC
TRBV4-1	-	-	TRBJ2-5	CASSHEGQRETQYF	TGCGCCAGCAGCCACGAAGGACAGAGAGAGACCCAGTACTTC
TRBV6-5	-	few	TRBJ2-1	CASSYTRSGSYNEQFF	TGTGCCAGCAGTTACACTAGGTCAGGGTCCTACAATGAGCAGTTCTTC
TRBV6-1	-	-	TRBJ2-1	CASSDVNSYNEQFF	TGTGCCAGCAGTGACGTGAACTCCTACAATGAGCAGTTCTTC
TRBV9	-	few	TRBJ2-4	CASSVGSRGRDVGIQYF	TGTGCCAGCAGCGTAGGGTCCCGAGGCAGGGATGTCGGCATTCAGTACTTC
TRBV10-3	TRBD1	few	TRBJ2-7	CAISRAGTGGYEQYF	TGTGCCATCAGTCGGGCCGGGACAGGGGGCTACGAGCAGTACTTC
TRBV4-1	-	few	TRBJ2-6	CASGTGANVLTF	TGCGCCAGCGGGACTGGGGCCAACGTCCTGACTTTC
TRBV25-1	-	-	TRBJ1-1	CASSDLWGNTEAFF	TGTGCCAGCAGTGACCTCTGGGGGAACACTGAAGCTTTCTTT
TRBV28	-	few	TRBJ1-1	CASSSGGRTEAFF	TGTGCCAGCAGTTCCGGGGGCAGGACTGAAGCTTTCTTT
TRBV5-4	TRBD1	few	TRBJ2-5	CASSEGQGLGTQYF	TGTGCCAGCAGCGAGGGACAGGGTCTTGGGACCCAGTACTTC
TRBV27	-	-	TRBJ2-7	CASSWTLSGQYEQYF	TGTGCCAGCAGTTGGACCCTATCAGGGCAATACGAGCAGTACTTC
TRBV7-6	-	-	TRBJ2-7	CASSSQDYEQYF	TGTGCCAGCAGCTCCCAAGACTACGAGCAGTACTTC
TRBV9	TRBD1	-	TRBJ2-1	CASTRPGQGRRGEQFF	TGTGCCAGCACCCGACCCGGACAGGGTCGTCGGGGTGAGCAGTTCTTC
TRBV7-9	-	few	TRBJ1-1	CASRVSPGNTEAFF	TGTGCCAGCAGGGTGAGCCCGGGGAACACTGAAGCTTTCTTT
TRBV5-1	-	few	TRBJ1-6	CASRVGDNSPLHF	TGCGCCAGCAGAGTGGGGGATAATTCACCCCTCCACTTT
TRBV4-3	-	-	TRBJ2-7	CASSQDRGEAYEQYF	TGCGCCAGCAGCCAAGACAGGGGTGAAGCCTACGAGCAGTACTTC
TRBV19	-	few	TRBJ2-1	CASSVENYNEQFF	TGTGCCAGTTCTGTCGAGAACTACAATGAGCAGTTCTTC
TRBV5-4	-	few	TRBJ1-2	CASSLGQATNYGYTF	TGTGCCAGCAGCTTGGGGCAGGCAACTAACTATGGCTACACCTTC
TRBV9	-	few	TRBJ2-3	CASSETQSGGQYF	TGTGCCAGCAGCGAGACCCAAAGTGGGGGGCAGTATTTT
TRBV4-3	TRBD2	-	TRBJ2-5	CASSRGLARETQYF	TGCGCCAGCAGCCGGGGACTAGCCCGGGAGACCCAGTACTTC
TRBV5-4	-	-	TRBJ2-7	CASSREPAYEQYF	TGTGCCAGCAGCAGGGAACCAGCCTACGAGCAGTACTTC
TRBV12-5	-	-	TRBJ2-2	CASGLVLMGSGELFF	TGTGCTAGTGGTTTGGTATTGATGGGTTCCGGGGAGCTGTTTTTT
TRBV28	-	-	TRBJ1-4	CASNSRGQGEKLFF	TGTGCCAGCAACTCCCGGGGCCAGGGGGAAAAACTGTTTTTT
TRBV29-1	-	-	TRBJ1-1	CSVEPRQNTEAFF	TGCAGCGTTGAACCCAGACAGAACACTGAAGCTTTCTTT
TRBV29-1	-	few	TRBJ1-3	CSAQISSGNTIYF	TGCAGCGCGCAAATCAGCTCTGGAAACACCATATATTTT
TRBV4-3	-	few	TRBJ2-4	CASSQDPFLAKNIQYF	TGCGCCAGCAGCCAAGATCCTTTTTTAGCCAAAAACATTCAGTACTTC